This TCR beta chain was identified in a study of OX40 agonist ivuxolimab in advanced cancers. Whole-study context: Mean age 60 years, range about 23 to 80; around 80% male.

For this clone: Its matching antigen is unknown.

General study findings and limits: At 0.1 to 3.0 mg/kg and by week 6, CD4+ and CD8+ T cells in the blood had expanded clonally.

With baseline, cycle 4 day 1, and cycle 7 day 1 as timepoints, blood was sampled. Profiled with immunoSEQ multiplex PCR; TCRdb holds only in-frame clones, not every one. The sample shows 71,000 or so clones, 75% to 85% of them seen only once. CDR1 is SGHRS, CDR2 YFSETQ, per germline. This CDR3 comprises 15 residues. V was clipped by 3 bases and J by 5 bases; unmatched bases: 7. This material consisted of CD4+ or CD8+ T cells sorted from blood, taken in a trial of the OX40 agonist ivuxolimab. The sequence came from an adult with an advanced solid tumor such as melanoma, head and neck, liver or kidney cancer. V gene TRBV5-1 combines with J gene TRBJ1-2; 10 positions agree with TRBD1. Written as DNA, the CDR3 is TGCGCCAGCAGCTCCGGGACAGGGGCCCATTATGGCTACACCTTC. Amino acid sequence: CASSSGTGAHYGYTF.